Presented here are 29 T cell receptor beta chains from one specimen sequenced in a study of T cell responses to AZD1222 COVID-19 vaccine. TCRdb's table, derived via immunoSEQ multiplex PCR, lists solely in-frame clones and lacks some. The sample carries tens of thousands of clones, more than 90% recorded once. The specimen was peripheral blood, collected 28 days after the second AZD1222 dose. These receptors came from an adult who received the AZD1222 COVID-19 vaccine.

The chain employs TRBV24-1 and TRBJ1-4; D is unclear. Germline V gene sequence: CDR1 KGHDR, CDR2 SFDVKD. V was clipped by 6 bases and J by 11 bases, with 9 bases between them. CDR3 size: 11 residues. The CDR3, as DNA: TGTGCCACCAGTTTAATGCTTAAACTGTTTTTT. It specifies CATSLMLKLFF.

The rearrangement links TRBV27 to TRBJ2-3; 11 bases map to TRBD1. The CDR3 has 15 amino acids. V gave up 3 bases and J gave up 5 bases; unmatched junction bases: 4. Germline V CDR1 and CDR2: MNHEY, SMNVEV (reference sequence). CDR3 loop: CASSLWTGGEDTQYF. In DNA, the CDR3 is TGTGCCAGCAGTTTGTGGACAGGGGGCGAAGATACGCAGTATTTT.

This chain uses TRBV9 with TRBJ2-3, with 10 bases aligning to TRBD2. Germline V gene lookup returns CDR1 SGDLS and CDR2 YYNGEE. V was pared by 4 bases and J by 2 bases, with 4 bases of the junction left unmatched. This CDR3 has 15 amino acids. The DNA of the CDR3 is TGTGCCAGCAGCCCCGGGACTAGCGACACAGATACGCAGTATTTT. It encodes CASSPGTSDTDTQYF.

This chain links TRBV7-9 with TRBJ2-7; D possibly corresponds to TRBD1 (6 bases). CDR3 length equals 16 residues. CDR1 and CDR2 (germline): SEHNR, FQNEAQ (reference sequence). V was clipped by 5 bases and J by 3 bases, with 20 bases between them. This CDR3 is CASSPLTQGFDYEQYF. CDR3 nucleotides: TGTGCCAGCAGCCCCTTAACACAGGGATTTGACTACGAGCAGTACTTC.

The CDR3 sequence is CASSVGVSPQHF. Here the CDR3 DNA reads TGTGCCAGCAGCGTCGGTGTCTCGCCCCAGCATTTT. The chain carries TRBV9 and TRBJ1-5; D ambiguous. The germline V gene encodes CDR1 SGDLS and CDR2 YYNGEE. Trimming removed 2 bases from V and 9 bases from J, with 9 bases in between. CDR3 length equals 12 residues.

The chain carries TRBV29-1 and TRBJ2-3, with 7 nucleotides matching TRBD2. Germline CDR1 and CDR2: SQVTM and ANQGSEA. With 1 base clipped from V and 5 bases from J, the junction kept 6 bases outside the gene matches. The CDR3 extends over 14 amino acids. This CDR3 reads CSVEALADQDTQYF. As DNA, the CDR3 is TGCAGCGTTGAAGCGCTAGCGGACCAAGATACGCAGTATTTT.

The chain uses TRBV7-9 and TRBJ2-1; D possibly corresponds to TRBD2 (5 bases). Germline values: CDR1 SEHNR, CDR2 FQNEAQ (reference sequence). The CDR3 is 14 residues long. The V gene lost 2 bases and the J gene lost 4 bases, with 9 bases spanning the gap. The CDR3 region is CASSLLTGYNEQFF. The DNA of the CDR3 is TGTGCCAGCAGCTTATTGACGGGGTACAATGAGCAGTTCTTC.

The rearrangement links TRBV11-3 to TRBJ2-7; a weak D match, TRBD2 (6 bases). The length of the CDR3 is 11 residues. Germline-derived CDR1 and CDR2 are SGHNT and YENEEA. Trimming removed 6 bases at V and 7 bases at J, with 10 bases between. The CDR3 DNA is TGTGCCAGCAGTCATGGGGGGGAGCAGTACTTC. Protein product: CASSHGGEQYF.

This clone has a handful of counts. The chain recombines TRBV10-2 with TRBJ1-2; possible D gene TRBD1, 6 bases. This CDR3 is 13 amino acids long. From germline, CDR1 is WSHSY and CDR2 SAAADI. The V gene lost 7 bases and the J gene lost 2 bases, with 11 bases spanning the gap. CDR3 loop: CASTEGGNYGYTF. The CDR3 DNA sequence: TGCGCCAGCACCGAGGGGGGAAACTATGGCTACACCTTC.

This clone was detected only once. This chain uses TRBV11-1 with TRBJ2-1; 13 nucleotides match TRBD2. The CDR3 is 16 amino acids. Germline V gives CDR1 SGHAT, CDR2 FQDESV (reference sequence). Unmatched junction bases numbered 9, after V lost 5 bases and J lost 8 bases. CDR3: CASSPGLAGVVDEQFF. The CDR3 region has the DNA TGTGCCAGCAGCCCCGGACTAGCGGGAGTCGTAGATGAGCAGTTCTTC.

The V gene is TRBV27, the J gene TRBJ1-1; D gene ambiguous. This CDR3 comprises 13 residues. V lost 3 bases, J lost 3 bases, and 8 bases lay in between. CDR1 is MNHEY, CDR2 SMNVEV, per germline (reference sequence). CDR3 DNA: TGTGCCAGCAGTTTGGAGAGGTACACTGAAGCTTTCTTT. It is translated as CASSLERYTEAFF.

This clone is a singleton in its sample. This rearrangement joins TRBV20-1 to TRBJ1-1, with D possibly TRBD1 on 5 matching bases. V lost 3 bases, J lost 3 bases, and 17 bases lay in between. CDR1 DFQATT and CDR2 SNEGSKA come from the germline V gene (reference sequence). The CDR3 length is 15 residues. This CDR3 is CSASRGFMVYTEAFF. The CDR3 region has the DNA TGCAGTGCTAGTCGGGGGTTCATGGTTTACACTGAAGCTTTCTTT.

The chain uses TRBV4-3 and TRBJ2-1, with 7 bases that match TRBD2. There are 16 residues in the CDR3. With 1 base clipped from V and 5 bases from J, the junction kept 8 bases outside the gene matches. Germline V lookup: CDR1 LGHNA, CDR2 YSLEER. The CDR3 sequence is CASSQGKLAYHNEQFF. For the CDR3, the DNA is TGCGCCAGCAGCCAAGGAAAACTAGCGTATCACAATGAGCAGTTCTTC.

In DNA, the CDR3 is TGTGCCAGCGGGGGTAGACCAAATGAGCAGTTCTTC. This encodes CASGGRPNEQFF. The chain employs TRBV11-3 and TRBJ2-1; perhaps D is TRBD1 or TRBD2 (5 bases each). This CDR3 is built from 12 residues. The germline V and J ends were trimmed by 8 bases and 7 bases, with 12 bases remaining between them. Germline lookup yields CDR1 SGHNT and CDR2 YENEEA. Full variable domain (missing parts from reference TRBV11-3 and TRBJ2-1): EAGVVQSPRYKIIEKKQPVAFWCNPISGHNTLYWYLQNLGQGPELLIRYENEEAVDDSQLPKDRFSAERLKGVDSTLKIQPAELGDSAVYLCASGGRPNEQFFGPGTRLTVL.

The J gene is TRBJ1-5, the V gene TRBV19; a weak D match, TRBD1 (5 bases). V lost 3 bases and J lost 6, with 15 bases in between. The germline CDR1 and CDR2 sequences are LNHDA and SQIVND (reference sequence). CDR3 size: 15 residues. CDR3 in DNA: TGTGCCAGTAGTATGAGTCAGGGTAGGGGTCAGCCCCAGCATTTT. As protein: CASSMSQGRGQPQHF.

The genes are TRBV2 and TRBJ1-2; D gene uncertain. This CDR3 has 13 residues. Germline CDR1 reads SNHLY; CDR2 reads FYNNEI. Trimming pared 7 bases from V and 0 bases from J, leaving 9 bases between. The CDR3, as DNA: TGTGCCAGCAATACCCCGACTAACTATGGCTACACCTTC. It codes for CASNTPTNYGYTF.

CDR3 residues: CASRPAGGMNTEAFF. CDR3 DNA sequence: TGCGCCAGCAGGCCCGCAGGGGGAATGAACACTGAAGCTTTCTTT. The V gene is TRBV10-1, the J gene TRBJ1-1; 7 bases match TRBD1. The CDR3 runs 15 residues. Losses at the gene ends were 6 bases for V and 0 bases for J; bases not matched to a gene: 7. Per germline, CDR1 WNHNN and CDR2 SYGVQD (reference sequence).

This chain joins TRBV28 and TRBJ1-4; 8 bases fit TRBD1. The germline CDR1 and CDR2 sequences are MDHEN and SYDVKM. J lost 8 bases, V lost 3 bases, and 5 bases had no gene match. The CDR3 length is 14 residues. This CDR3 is CASSFTRGLEKLFF. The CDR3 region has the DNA TGTGCCAGCAGTTTCACCAGGGGGCTGGAAAAACTGTTTTTT.

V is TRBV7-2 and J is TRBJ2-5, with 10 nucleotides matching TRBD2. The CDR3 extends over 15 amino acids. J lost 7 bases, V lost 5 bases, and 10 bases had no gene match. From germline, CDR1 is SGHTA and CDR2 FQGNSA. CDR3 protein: CASSDGLAELGTQYF. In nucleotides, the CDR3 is TGTGCCAGCAGCGACGGACTAGCGGAGCTCGGGACCCAGTACTTC.

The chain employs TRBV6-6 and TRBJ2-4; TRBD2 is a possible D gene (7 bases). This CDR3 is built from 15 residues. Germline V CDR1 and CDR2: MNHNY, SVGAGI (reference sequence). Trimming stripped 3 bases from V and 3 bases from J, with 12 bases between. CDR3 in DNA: TGTGCCAGCAGTTATGGGGGGGCTGACAAAAACATTCAGTACTTC. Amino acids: CASSYGGADKNIQYF.

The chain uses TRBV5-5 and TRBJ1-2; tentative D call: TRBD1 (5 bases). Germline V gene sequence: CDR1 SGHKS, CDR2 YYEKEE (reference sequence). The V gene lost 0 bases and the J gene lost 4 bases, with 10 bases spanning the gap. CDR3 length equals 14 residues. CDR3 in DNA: TGTGCCAGCAGCTTGGGGGGCAGATTCTATGGCTACACCTTC. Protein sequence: CASSLGGRFYGYTF.

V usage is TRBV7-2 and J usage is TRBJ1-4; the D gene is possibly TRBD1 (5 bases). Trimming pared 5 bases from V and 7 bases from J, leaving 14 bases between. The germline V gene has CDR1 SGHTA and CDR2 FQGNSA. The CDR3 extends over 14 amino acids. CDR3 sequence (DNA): TGTGCCAGCAGCCCGGGACCGAGGGCTGAAAAACTGTTTTTT. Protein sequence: CASSPGPRAEKLFF.

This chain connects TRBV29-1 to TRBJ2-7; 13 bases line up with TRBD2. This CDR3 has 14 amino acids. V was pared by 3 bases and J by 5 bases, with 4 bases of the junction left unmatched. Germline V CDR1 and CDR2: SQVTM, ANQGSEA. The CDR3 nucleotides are TGCAGCGTTGACCCCGGGACTAGCGGGGACGAGCAGTACTTC. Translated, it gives CSVDPGTSGDEQYF.

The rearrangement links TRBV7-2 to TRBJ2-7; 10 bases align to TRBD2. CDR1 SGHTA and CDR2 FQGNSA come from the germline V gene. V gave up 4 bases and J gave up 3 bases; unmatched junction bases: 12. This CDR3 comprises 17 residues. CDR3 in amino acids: CASSSPLASGRVYEQYF. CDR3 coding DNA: TGTGCCAGCAGCTCTCCCTTGGCTAGCGGGAGAGTCTACGAGCAGTACTTC.

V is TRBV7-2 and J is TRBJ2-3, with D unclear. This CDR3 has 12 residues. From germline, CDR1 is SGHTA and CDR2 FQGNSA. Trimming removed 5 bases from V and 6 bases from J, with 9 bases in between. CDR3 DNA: TGTGCCAGCAGCGAGGTTTGGGATACGCAGTATTTT. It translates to CASSEVWDTQYF.

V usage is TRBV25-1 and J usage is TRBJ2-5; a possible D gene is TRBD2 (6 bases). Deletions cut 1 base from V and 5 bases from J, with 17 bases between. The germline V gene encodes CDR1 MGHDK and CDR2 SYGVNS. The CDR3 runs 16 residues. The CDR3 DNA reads TGTGCCAGCAGTGAATCGGGGGTCGTAAGGAGGGAGACCCAGTACTTC. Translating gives CASSESGVVRRETQYF.

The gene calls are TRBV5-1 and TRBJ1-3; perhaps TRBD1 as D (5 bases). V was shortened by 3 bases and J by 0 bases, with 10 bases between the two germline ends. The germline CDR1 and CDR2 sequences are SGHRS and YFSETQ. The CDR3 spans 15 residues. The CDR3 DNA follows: TGCGCCAGCAGCTCGGGACTGAACTCTGGAAACACCATATATTTT. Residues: CASSSGLNSGNTIYF.

CDR3 DNA sequence: TGTGCCAGCTCACCACTTAACAGTAACCAAGAGACCCAGTACTTC. Translating gives CASSPLNSNQETQYF. This chain links TRBV18 with TRBJ2-5; D is unresolved. The V end lost 1 base, the J end lost 0 bases, and 9 bases lay between the germline ends. The CDR3 sequence is 15 residues long. CDR1 KGHSH and CDR2 LQKENI come from the germline V gene.

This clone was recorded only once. CDR3 DNA sequence: TGTGCCACCAGTGCCTCAGGATTGGGCAGGGCAAACACTGAAGCTTTCTTT. It codes for CATSASGLGRANTEAFF. The chain links TRBV24-1 to TRBJ1-1, with a tentative D call TRBD1 (5 bases). This CDR3 has 17 amino acids. Trimming removed 5 bases at V and 2 bases at J, with 20 bases between. The V gene's germline CDR1 is KGHDR and CDR2 SFDVKD.